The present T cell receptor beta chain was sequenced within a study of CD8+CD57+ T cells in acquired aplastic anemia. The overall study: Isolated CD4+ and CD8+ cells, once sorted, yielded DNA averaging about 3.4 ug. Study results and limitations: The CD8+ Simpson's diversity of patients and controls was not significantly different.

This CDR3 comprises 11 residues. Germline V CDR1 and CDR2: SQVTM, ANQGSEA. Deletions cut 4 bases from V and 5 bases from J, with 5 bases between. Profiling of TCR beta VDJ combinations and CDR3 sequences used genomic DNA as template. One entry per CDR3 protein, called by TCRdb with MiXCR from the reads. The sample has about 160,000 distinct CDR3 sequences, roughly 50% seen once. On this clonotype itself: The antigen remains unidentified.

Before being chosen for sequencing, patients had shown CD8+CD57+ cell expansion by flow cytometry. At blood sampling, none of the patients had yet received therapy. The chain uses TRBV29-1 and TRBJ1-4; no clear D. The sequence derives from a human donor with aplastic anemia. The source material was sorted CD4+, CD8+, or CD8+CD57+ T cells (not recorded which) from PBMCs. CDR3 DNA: TGCAGCGTTGTACAGAATGAAAAACTGTTTTTT. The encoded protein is CSVVQNEKLFF.